This T cell receptor beta chain was recorded in a study of T cells in localized non-small cell lung cancer. As to this clone: Its antigen is as yet unknown.

The ends were cut back, 5 bases at V and 3 bases at J, with 14 bases in the middle. Germline-derived CDR1 and CDR2 are MDHEN and SYDVKM. The CDR3 loop spans 15 amino acids. This table comes from immunoSEQ multiplex PCR, and its TCRdb copy is limited to in-frame clones, with some not included. The repertoire holds tens of thousands of clones, with approximately 91% as singletons. Study-wide findings and caveats: In uninvolved adjacent lung, T cell clonality reached its highest value, exceeding tumor. Longer overall survival was linked to higher blood T cell density. Sequencing was restricted to one tumor region; therefore, heterogeneity remains possible. When the top 100 tumor clones were examined, a median around 58 of them also appeared in the adjacent lung, which was paired and uninvolved.

This sequence originates from a man aged 40 to 70 with stage II squamous cell lung carcinoma. The sequencing used PBMCs, collected before any cancer treatment. The chain is built from TRBV28 and TRBJ2-4; D perhaps matches TRBD2 (5 bases). The CDR3 loop reads CASSPHEGGKNIQYF. The CDR3 DNA sequence: TGTGCCAGCAGTCCCCACGAGGGCGGCAAAAACATTCAGTACTTC.